The following is a TCR beta chain sequence with its context. Its specificity is unknown. This specimen comes from a study of T cells and Merkel cell carcinoma outcomes. This table comes from immunoSEQ multiplex PCR, and its TCRdb copy is limited to in-frame clones, with some not included. The sample holds 13,000 to 15,000 clones, roughly 89% seen once. Study-wide points: In Merkel cell carcinoma, repertoire and T-cell density reportedly predicted outcomes.

Germline CDR1 is GTSNPN and CDR2 is SVGIG (reference sequence). V was shortened by 5 bases and J by 7 bases, with 17 bases between the two germline ends. There are 13 residues in the CDR3. The TCR was taken from a human donor with Merkel cell carcinoma. J is TRBJ1-2 and V is TRBV30; weak D call: TRBD1 (5 bases). Specimen: tumor tissue from Merkel cell carcinoma. In nucleotides, the CDR3 is TGTGCCTGGGGGACCGGGACGTTGGGTGGCTACACCTTC. It specifies CAWGTGTLGGYTF.